One sample yielded the 3 T cell receptor beta chains listed below, sequenced in a study of blood T cell repertoires in COVID-19. Measured with immunoSEQ multiplex PCR; TCRdb has only the in-frame clones, and not every one. Of about 110,000 clones detected, roughly 90% appear once; the ten largest clones hold roughly 4.6%. Material for sequencing was peripheral blood. The receptors here all came from a man aged 35 to 55 with active or convalescent COVID-19.

The chain uses TRBV7-9 and TRBJ1-6, with D uncertain. CDR1 and CDR2 from the germline V gene are SEHNR and FQNEAQ (reference sequence). V shed 3 bases and J shed 2 bases, with 8 bases lying between them. The CDR3 is 15 amino acids. CDR3 sequence (DNA): TGTGCCAGCAGCTTCCACACCCCCTATAATTCACCCCTCCACTTT. It is translated as CASSFHTPYNSPLHF.

The V gene is TRBV12-3 or TRBV12-4, the J gene TRBJ2-1; D remains unclear. The CDR3 runs to 13 residues. V was cut by 8 bases and J by 0 bases, with 8 bases left in between. DNA for the CDR3: TGTGCCAGCTTCGCCAGCTCCTACAATGAGCAGTTCTTC. It codes for CASFASSYNEQFF.

Only one count was recorded for this clone. The chain is built from TRBV10-3 and TRBJ1-5, with D perhaps TRBD1 (6 bases). V dropped 8 bases and J dropped 4 bases, with 18 bases sitting between them. The CDR3 is 15 amino acids. Germline lookup yields CDR1 ENHRY and CDR2 SYGVKD. The CDR3 here is CAIGGSGTNNQPQHF. CDR3 coding DNA: TGTGCCATCGGTGGTTCTGGGACAAATAATCAGCCCCAGCATTTT.